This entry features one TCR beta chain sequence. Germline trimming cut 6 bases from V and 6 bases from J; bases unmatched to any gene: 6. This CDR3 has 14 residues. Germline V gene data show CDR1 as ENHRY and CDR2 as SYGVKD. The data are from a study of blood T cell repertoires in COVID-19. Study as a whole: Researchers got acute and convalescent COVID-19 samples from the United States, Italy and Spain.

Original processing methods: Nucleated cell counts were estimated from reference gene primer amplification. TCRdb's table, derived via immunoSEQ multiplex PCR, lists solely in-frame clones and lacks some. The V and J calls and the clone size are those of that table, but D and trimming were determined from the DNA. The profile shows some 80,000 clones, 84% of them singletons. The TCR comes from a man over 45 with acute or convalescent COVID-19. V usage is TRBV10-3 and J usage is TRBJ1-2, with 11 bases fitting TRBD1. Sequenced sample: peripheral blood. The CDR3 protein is CAISRTGGEDGYTF. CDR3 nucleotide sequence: TGTGCCATCAGCCGGACAGGGGGCGAAGATGGCTACACCTTC.